Only a few counts were recorded for the clone carrying this T cell receptor (beta chain). Its antigen is currently unknown. It was 5'RACE with constant-segment primers that produced the TCR alpha and TCR beta cDNA libraries, which carried sample barcodes and UMIs. TCRdb ran MiXCR on the 5' RACE reads and lists one entry per CDR3 protein. The sample carries 150,000 to 200,000 distinct CDR3 sequences, about 14% recorded once. Germline CDR1 and CDR2: SGHKS and YYEKEE (reference sequence). Trimming took 0 bases from V and 0 from J, leaving 10 bases between them. CDR3 length: 16 amino acids. The record originates from a study of T-cell memory formation after mild COVID-19. Study results and limitations: Contracting CD4+ clones lay largely in CM and EM, with CD8+ ones residing in EMRA. Cross-reactive memory seemingly joined, as some responding clones were found in pre-infection memory.

The chain employs TRBV5-5 and TRBJ2-1; unclear D gene. The sequenced sample consisted of PBMCs or a T cell subset sorted from them (not recorded which). The clonotype was recovered from an adult woman who had mild COVID-19 (a few samples of this study predate the infection). Cell type and time point are not known. The CDR3 spells CASSLVSDPSYNEQFF. CDR3 nucleotide sequence: TGTGCCAGCAGCTTGGTTTCAGACCCCTCCTACAATGAGCAGTTCTTC.